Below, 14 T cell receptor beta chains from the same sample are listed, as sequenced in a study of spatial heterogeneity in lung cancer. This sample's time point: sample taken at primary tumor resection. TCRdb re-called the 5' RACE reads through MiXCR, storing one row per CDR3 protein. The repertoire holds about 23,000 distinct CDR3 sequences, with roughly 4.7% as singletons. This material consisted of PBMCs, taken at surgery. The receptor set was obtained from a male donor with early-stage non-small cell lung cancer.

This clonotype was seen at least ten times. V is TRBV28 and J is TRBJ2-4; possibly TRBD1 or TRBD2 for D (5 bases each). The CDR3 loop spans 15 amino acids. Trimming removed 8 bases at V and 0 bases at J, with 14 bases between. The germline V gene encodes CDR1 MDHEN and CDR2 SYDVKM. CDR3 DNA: TGTGCCAGCCGCACGGGGCTTCTAGCCAAAAACATTCAGTACTTC. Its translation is CASRTGLLAKNIQYF. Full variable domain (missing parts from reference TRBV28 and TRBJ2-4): DVKVTQSSRYLVKRTGEKVFLECVQDMDHENMFWYRQDPGLGLRLIYFSYDVKMKEKGDIPEGYSVSREKKERFSLILESASTNQTSMYLCASRTGLLAKNIQYFGAGTRLSVL.

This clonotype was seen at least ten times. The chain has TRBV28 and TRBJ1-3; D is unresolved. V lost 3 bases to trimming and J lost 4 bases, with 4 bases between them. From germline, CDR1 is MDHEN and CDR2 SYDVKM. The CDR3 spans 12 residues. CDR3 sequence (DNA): TGTGCCAGCAGTTTGAAGGGAAACACCATATATTTT. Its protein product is CASSLKGNTIYF.

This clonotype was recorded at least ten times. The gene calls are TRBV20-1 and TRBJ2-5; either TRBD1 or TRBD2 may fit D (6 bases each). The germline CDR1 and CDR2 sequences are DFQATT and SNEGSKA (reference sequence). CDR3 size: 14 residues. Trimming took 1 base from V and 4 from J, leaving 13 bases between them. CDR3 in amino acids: CSARVSTGAETQYF. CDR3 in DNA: TGCAGTGCTAGAGTCTCTACGGGGGCAGAGACCCAGTACTTC.

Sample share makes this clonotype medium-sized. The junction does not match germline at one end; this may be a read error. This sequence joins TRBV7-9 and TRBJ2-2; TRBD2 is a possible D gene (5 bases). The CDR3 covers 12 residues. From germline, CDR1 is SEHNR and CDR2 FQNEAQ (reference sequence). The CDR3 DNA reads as TGTGCCAGCAGCTTAGGAACCGGGAAGCTGTTTTTT. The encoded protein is CASSLGTGKLFF.

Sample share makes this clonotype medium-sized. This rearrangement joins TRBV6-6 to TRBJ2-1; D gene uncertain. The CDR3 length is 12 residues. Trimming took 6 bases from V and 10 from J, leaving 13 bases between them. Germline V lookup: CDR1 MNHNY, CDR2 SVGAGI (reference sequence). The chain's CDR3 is CASSSRLREQFF. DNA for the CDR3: TGTGCCAGCAGCTCTAGGCTACGGGAGCAGTTCTTC.

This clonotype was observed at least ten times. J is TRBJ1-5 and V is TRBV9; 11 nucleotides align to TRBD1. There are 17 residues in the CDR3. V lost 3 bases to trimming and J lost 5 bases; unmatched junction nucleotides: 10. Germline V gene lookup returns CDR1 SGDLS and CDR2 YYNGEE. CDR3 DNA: TGTGCCAGCAGCGCGGGGACAGGGGGATATGTTTATCAGCCCCAGCATTTT. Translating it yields CASSAGTGGYVYQPQHF.

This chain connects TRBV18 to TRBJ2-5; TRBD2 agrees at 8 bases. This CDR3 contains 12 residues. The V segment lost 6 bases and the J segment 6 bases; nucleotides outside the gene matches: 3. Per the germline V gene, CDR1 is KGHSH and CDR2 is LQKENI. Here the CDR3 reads CASSPGGKTQYF. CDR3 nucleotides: TGTGCCAGCTCGCCGGGGGGGAAGACCCAGTACTTC.

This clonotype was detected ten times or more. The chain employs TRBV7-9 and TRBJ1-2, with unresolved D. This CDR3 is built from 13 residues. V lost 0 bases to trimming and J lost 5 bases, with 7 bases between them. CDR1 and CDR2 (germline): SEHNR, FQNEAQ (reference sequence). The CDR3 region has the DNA TGTGCCAGCAGCTTAGCGAGCGAATATGGCTACACCTTC. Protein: CASSLASEYGYTF.

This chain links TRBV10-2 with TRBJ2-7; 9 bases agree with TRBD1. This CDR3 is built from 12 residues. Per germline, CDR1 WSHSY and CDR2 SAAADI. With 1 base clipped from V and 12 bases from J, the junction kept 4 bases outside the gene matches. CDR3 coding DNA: TGCGCCAGCAGTGAGTTGGACAGGGGACGGTACTTC. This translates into CASSELDRGRYF.

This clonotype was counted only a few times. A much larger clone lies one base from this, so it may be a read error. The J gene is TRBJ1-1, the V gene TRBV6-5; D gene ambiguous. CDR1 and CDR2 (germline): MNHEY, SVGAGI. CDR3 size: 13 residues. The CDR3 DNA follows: TGTGTCAGCAGTCTAATCTCGAACACTGAAGCTTTCTTT. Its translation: CVSSLISNTEAFF.

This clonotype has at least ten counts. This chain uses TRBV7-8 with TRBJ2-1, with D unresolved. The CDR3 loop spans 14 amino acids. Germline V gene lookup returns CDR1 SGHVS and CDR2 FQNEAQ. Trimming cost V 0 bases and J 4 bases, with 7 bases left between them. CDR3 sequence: CASSLAGRYNEQFF. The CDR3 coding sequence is TGTGCCAGCAGCTTAGCGGGCAGATACAATGAGCAGTTCTTC.

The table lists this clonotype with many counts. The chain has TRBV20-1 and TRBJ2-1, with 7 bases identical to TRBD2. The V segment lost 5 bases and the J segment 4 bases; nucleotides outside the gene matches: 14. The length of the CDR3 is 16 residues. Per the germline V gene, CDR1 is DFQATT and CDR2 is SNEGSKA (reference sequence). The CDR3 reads CSAPTPERGGYNEQFF. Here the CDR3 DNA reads TGCAGTGCTCCCACCCCCGAGCGGGGAGGATACAATGAGCAGTTCTTC.

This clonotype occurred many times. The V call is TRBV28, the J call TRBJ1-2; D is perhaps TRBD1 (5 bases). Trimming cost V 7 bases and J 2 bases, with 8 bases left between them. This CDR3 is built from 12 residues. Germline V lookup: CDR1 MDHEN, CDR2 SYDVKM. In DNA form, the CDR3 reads TGTGCCAGCACAGGGAGGAACTATGGCTACACCTTC. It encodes CASTGRNYGYTF.

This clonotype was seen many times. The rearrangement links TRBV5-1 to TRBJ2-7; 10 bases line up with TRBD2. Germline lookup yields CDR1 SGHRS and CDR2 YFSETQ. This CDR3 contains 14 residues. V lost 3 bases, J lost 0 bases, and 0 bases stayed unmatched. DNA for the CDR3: TGCGCCAGCAGCTCTAGCGGGAGCTCCTACGAGCAGTACTTC. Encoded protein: CASSSSGSSYEQYF.